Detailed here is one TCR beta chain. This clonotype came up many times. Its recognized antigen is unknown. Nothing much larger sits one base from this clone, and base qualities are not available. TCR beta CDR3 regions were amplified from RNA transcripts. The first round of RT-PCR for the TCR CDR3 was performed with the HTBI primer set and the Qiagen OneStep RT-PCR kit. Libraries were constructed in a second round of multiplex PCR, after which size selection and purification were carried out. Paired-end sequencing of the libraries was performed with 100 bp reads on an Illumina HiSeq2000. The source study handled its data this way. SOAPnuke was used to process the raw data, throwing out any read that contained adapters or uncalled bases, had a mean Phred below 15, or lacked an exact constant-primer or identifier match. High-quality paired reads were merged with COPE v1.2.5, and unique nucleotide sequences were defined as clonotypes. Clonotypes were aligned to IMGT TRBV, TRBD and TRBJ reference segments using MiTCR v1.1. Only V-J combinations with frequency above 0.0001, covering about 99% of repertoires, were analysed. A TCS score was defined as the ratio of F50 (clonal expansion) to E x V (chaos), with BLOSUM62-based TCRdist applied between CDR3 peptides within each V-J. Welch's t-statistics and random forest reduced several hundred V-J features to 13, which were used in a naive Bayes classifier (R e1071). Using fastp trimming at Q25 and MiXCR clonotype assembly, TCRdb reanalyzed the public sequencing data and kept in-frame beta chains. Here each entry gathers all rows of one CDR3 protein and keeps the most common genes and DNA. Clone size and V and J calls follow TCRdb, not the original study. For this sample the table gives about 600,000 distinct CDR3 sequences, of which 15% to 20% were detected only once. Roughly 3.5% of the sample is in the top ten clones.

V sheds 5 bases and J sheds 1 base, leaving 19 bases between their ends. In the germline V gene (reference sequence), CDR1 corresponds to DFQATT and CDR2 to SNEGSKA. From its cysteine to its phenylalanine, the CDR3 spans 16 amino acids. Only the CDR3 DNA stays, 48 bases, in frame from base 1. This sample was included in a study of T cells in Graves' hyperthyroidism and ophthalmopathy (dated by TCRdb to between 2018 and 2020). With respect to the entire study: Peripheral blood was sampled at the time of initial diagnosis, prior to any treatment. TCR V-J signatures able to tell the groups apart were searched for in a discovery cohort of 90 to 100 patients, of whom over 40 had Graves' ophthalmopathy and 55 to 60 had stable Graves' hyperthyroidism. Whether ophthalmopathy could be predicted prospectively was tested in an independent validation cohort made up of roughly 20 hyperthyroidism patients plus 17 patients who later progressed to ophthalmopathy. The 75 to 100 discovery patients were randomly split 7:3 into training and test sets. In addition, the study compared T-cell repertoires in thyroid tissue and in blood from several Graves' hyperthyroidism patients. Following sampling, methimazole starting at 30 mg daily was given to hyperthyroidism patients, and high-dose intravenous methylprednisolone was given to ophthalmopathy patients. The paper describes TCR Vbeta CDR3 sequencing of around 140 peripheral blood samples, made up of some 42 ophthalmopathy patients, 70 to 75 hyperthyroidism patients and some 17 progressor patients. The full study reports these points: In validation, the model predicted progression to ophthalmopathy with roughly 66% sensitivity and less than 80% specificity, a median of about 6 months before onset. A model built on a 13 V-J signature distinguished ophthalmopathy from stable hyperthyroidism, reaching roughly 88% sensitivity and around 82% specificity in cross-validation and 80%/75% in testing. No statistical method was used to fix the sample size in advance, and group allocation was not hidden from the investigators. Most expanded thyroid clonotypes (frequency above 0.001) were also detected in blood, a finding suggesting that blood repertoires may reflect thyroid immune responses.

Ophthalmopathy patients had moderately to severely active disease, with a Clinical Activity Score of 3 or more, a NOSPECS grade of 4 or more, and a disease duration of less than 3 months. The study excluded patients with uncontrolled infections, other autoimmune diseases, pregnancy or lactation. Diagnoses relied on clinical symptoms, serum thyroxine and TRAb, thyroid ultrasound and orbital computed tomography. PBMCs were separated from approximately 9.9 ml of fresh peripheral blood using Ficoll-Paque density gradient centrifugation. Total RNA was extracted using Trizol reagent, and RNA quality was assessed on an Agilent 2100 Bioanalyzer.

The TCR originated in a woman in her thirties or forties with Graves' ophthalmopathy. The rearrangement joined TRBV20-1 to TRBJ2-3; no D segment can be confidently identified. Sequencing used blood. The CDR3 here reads CSAPDRGLTGTDTQYF. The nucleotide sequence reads TGCAGTGCTCCAGATCGCGGTCTGACTGGCACAGATACGCAGTATTTT.